This T cell receptor (beta chain) was sequenced for a study of T cells after yellow fever vaccination. Overall study context: Low-cell-number fractions underwent preparation using SMART-Seq v4 Ultra Low Input. General study points: Although most clonotypes did not, a small share appeared in both CD4 and CD8 compartments.

TCRdb reprocessed the 5' RACE reads via MiXCR and lists one record per CDR3 protein. The data contain 300,000 to 400,000 distinct CDR3 sequences, approximately 13% of them singletons. The table lists this clonotype with a few counts. Its specificity is unknown. V was pared by 4 bases and J by 8 bases, with 8 bases of the junction left unmatched. Per the germline V gene, CDR1 is LGHDT and CDR2 is YNNKEL (reference sequence). The CDR3 has 15 residues. Here the sequenced sample was CD4+ T cells sorted from PBMCs, taken 15 days after the yellow fever booster vaccination. The origin of this receptor is a man aged 18 to 30 who received the YFV17D yellow fever vaccine. The rearrangement links TRBV3-1 to TRBJ2-1; 10 bases align to TRBD2. The DNA for the CDR3 is TGTGCCAGCAGCCCCGGGATAGCGGGGGGCTATGAGCAGTTCTTC. Translating it yields CASSPGIAGGYEQFF.